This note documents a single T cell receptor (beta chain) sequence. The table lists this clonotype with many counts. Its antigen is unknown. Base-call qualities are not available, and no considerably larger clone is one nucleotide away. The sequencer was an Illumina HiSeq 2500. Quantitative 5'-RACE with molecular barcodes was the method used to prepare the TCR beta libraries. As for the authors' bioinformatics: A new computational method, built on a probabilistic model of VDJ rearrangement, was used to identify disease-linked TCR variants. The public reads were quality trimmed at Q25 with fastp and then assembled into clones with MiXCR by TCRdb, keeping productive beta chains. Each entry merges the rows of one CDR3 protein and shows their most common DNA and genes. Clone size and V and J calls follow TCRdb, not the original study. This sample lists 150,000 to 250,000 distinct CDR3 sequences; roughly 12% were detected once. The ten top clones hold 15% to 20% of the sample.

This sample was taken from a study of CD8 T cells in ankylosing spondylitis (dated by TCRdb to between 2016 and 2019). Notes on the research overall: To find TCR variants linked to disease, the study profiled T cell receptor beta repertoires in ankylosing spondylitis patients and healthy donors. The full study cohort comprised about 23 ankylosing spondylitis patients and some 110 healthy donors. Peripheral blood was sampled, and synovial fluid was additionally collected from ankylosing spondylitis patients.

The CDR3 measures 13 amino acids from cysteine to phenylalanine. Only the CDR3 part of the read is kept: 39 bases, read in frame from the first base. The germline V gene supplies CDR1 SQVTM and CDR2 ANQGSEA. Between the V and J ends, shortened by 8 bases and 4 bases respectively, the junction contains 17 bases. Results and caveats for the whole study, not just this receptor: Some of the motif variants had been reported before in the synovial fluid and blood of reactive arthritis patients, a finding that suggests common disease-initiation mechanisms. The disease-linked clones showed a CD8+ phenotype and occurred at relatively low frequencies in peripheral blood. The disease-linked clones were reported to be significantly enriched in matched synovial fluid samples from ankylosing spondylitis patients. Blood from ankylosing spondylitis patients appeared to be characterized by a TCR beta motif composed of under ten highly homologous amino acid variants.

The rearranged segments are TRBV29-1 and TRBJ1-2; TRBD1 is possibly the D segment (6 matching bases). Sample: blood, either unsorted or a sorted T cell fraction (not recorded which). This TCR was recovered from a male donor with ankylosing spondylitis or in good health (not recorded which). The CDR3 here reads CSTRDRQSYGYTF. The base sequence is TGCAGCACCCGAGACAGGCAAAGCTATGGCTACACCTTC.